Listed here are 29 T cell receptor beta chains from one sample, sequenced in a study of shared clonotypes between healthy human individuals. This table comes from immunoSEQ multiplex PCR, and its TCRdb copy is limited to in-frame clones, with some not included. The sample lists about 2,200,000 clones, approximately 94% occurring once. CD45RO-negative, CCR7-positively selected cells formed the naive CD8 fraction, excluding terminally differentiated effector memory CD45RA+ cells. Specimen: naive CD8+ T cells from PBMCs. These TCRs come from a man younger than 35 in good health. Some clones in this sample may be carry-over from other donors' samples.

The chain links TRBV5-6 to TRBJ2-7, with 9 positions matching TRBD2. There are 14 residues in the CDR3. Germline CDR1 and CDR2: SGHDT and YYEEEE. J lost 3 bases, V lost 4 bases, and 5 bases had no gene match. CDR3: CASSKSGRIYEQYF. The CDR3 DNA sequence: TGTGCCAGCAGCAAAAGCGGGAGGATCTACGAGCAGTACTTC.

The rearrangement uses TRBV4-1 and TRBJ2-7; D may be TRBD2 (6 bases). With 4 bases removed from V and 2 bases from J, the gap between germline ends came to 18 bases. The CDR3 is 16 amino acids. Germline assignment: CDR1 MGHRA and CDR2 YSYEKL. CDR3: CASSRPLAGSPYEQYF. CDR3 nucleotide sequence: TGCGCCAGCAGCCGTCCCCTCGCGGGATCCCCCTACGAGCAGTACTTC.

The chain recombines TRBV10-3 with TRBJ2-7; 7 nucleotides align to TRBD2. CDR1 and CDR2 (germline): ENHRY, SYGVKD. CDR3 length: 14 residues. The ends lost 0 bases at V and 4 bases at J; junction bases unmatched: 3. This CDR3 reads CAISESLGGYEQYF. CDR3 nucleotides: TGTGCCATCAGTGAGTCCCTGGGGGGGTACGAGCAGTACTTC.

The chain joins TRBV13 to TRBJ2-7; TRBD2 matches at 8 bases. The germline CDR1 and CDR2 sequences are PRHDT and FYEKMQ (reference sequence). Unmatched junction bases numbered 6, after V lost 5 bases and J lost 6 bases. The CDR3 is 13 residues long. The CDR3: CASSQGLAGEQYF. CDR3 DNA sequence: TGTGCCAGCAGCCAAGGGCTAGCGGGCGAGCAGTACTTC.

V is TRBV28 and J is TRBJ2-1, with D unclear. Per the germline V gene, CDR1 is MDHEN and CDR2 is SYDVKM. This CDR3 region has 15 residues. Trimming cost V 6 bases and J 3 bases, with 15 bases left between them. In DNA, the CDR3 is TGTGCCAGCAGAGTGATGGGCCCGCACTACAATGAGCAGTTCTTC. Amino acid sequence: CASRVMGPHYNEQFF.

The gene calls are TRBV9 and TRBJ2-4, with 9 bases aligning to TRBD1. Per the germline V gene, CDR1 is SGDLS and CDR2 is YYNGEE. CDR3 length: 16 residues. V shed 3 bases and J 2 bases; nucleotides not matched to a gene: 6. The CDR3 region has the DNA TGTGCCAGCAGCGCAGGGACAGGGCTAACCAAAAACATTCAGTACTTC. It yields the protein CASSAGTGLTKNIQYF.

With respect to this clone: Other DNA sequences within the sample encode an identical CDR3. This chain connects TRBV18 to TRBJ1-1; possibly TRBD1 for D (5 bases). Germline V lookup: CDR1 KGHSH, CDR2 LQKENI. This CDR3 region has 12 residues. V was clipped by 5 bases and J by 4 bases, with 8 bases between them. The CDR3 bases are TGTGCCAGCTCAGGTGGGGGCACTGAAGCTTTCTTT. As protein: CASSGGGTEAFF.

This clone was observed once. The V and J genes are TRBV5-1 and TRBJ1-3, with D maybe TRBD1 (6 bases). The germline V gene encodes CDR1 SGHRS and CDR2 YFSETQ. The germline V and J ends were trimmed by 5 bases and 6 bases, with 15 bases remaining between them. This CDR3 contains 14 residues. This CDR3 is CASRNTGRENTIYF. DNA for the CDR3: TGCGCCAGCAGAAACACAGGGAGAGAAAACACCATATATTTT.

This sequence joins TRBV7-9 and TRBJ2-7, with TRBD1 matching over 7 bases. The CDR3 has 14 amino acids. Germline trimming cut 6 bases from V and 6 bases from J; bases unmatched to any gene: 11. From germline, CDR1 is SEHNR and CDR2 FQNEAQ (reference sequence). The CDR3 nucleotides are TGTGCCAGCAGTTTAACGACAGGGAAGGGCGAGCAGTACTTC. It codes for CASSLTTGKGEQYF.

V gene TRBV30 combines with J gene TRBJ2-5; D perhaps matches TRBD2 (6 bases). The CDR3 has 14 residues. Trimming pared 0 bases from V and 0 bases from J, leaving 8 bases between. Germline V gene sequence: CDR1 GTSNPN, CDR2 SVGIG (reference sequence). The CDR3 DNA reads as TGTGCCTGGAGTGTAATAGCGGACCAAGAGACCCAGTACTTC. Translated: CAWSVIADQETQYF.

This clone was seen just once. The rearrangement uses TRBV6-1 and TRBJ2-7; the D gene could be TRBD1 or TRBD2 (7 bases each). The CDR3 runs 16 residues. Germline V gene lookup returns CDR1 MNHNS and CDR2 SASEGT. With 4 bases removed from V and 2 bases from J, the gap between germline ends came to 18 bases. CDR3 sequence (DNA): TGTGCCAGCAGTGGGGCGCCCAGGGGGGGAACCTACGAGCAGTACTTC. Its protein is CASSGAPRGGTYEQYF.

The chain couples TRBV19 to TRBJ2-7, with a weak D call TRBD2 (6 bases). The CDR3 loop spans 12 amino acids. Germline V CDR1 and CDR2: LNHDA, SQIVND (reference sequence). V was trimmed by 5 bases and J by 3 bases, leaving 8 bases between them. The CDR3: CASSEGLYEQYF. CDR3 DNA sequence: TGTGCCAGTAGTGAGGGACTCTACGAGCAGTACTTC. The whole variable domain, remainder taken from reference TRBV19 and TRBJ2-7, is DGGITQSPKYLFRKEGQNVTLSCEQNLNHDAMYWYRQDPGQGLRLIYYSQIVNDFQKGDIAEGYSVSREKKESFPLTVTSAQKNPTAFYLCASSEGLYEQYFGPGTRLTVT.

For the CDR3, the DNA is TGTGCCAGCAGGGTCCCAGGGCCCTCTGGAAACACCATATATTTT. This codes for CASRVPGPSGNTIYF. The chain combines TRBV28 with TRBJ1-3; possibly TRBD1 for D (5 bases). Germline V gene sequence: CDR1 MDHEN, CDR2 SYDVKM. Trimming stripped 6 bases from V and 0 bases from J, with 12 bases between. This CDR3 region has 15 residues.

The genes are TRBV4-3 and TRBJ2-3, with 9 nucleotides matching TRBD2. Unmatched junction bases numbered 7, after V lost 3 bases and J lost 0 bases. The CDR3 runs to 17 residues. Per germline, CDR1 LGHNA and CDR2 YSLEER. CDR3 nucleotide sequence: TGCGCCAGCAGCCATGGGAGCGGGAGGTCAAGCACAGATACGCAGTATTTT. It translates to CASSHGSGRSSTDTQYF.

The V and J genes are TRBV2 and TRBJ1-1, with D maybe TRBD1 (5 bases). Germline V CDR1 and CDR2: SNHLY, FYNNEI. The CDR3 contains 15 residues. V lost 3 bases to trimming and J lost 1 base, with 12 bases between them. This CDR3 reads CASSEARGKNTEAFF. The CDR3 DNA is TGTGCCAGCAGTGAGGCAAGGGGCAAGAACACTGAAGCTTTCTTT. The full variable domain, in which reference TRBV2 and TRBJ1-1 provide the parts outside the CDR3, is EPEVTQTPSHQVTQMGQEVILRCVPISNHLYFYWYRQILGQKVEFLVSFYNNEISEKSEIFDDQFSVERPDGSNFTLKIRSTKLEDSAMYFCASSEARGKNTEAFFGQGTRLTVV.

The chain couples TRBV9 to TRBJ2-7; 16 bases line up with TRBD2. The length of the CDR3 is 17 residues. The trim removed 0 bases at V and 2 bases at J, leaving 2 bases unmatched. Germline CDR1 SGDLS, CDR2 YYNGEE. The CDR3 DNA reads TGTGCCAGCAGCGTAGGGGGACTAGCGGGAGGGACCTACGAGCAGTACTTC. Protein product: CASSVGGLAGGTYEQYF.

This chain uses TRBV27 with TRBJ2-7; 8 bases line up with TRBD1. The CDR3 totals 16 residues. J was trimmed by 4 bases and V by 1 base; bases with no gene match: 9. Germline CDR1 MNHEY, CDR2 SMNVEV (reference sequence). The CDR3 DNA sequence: TGTGCCAGCAGTTTATATGGCCAGGGGGCGAATTACGAGCAGTACTTC. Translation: CASSLYGQGANYEQYF.

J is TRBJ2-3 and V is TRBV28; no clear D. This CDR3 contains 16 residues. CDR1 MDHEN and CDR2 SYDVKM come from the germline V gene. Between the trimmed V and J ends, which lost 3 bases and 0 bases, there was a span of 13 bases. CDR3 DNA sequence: TGTGCCAGCAGTTTCTTTGCCACATCTAGCACAGATACGCAGTATTTT. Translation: CASSFFATSSTDTQYF.

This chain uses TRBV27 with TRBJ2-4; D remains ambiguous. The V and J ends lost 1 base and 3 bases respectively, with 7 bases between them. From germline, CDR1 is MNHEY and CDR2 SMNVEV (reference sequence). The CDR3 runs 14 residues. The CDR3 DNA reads TGTGCCAGCAGTTTATACAGAAACAAAAACATTCAGTACTTC. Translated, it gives CASSLYRNKNIQYF.

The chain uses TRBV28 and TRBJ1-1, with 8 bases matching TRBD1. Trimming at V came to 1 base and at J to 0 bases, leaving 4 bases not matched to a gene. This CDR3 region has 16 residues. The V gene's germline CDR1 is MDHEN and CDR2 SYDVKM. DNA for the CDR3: TGTGCCAGCAGTTTATCACAGGGGGAATTGAACACTGAAGCTTTCTTT. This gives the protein CASSLSQGELNTEAFF.

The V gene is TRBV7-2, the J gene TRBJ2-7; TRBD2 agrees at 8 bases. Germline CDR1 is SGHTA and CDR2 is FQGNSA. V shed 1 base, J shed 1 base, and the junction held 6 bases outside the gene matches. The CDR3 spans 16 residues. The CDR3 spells CASSLGPAGASYEQYF. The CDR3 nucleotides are TGTGCCAGCAGCTTAGGTCCAGCGGGGGCATCCTACGAGCAGTACTTC.

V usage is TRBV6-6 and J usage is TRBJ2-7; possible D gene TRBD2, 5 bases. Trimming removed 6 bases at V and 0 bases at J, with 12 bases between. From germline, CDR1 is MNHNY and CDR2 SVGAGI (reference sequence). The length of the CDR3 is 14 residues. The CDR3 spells CASSSMAGSYEQYF. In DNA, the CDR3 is TGTGCCAGCAGCTCGATGGCGGGCTCCTACGAGCAGTACTTC.

CDR3 nucleotide sequence: TGCGCCAGCACCTATCCAAGACAGGGAACGAACACTGAAGCTTTCTTT. Translation gives CASTYPRQGTNTEAFF. The J gene is TRBJ1-1, the V gene TRBV23-1; 7 positions match TRBD1. TRBV23-1 is recorded as an ORF, its role being uncertain. The CDR3 runs to 16 residues. V trimming: 7 bases; J trimming: 1 base; junction bases outside the gene matches: 12.

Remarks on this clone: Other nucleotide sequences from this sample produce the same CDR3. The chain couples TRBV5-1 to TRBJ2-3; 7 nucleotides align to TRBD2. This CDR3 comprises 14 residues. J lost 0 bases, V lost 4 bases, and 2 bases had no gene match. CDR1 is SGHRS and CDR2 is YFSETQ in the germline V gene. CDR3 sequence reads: CASSLSGSTDTQYF. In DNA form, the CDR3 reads TGCGCCAGCAGCCTTAGCGGGAGCACAGATACGCAGTATTTT. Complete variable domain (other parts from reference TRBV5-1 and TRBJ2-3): KAGVTQTPRYLIKTRGQQVTLSCSPISGHRSVSWYQQTPGQGLQFLFEYFSETQRNKGNFPGRFSGRQFSNSRSEMNVSTLELGDSALYLCASSLSGSTDTQYFGPGTRLTVL.

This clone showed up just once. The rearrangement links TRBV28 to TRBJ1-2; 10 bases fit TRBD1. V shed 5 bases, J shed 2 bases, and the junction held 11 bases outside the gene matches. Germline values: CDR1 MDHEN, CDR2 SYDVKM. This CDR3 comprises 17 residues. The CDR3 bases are TGTGCCAGCAGTCCCGGGACAGGGGCGGGAATAAACTATGGCTACACCTTC. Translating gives CASSPGTGAGINYGYTF.

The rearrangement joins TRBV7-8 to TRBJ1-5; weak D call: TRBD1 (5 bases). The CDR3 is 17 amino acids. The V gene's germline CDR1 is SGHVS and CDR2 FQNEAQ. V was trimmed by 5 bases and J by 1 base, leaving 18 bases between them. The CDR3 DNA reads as TGTGCCAGCAGCCCCTTCTACGGGGGGGGAAGCAATCAGCCCCAGCATTTT. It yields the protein CASSPFYGGGSNQPQHF.

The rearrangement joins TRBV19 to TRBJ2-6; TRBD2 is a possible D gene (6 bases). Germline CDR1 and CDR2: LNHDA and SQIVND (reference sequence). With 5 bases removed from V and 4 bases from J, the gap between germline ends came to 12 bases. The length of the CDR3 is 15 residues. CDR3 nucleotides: TGTGCCAGTAGTGTACTAGCTACCGGGGCCAACGTCCTGACTTTC. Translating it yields CASSVLATGANVLTF.

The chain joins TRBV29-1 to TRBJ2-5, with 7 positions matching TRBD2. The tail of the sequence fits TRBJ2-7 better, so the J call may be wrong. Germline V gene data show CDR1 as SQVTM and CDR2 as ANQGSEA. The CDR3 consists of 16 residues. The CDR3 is CSVRVSLGGMGYEQYF. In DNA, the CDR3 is TGCAGCGTCCGCGTATCCTTGGGGGGGATGGGCTACGAGCAGTACTTC.

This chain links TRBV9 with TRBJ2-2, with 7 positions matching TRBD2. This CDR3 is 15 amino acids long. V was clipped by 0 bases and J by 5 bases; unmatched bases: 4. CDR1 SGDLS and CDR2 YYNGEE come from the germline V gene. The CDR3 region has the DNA TGTGCCAGCAGCGTAGATGGCGGGAGAACCGGGGAGCTGTTTTTT. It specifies CASSVDGGRTGELFF.